This T cell receptor beta chain comes out of a study of blood T cells in healthy people across ages. A remark on this clonotype: Its antigen is as yet unknown.

The V and J ends lost 4 bases and 4 bases respectively, with 14 bases between them. Germline V gene lookup returns CDR1 SGHAT and CDR2 FQNNGV. This CDR3 spans 14 amino acids. Together with a sample-barcoded 5' primer, a J-beta primer mix was included in a second PCR lasting about 7 to 12 cycles. One entry per CDR3 protein, called by TCRdb with MiXCR from the 5' RACE reads. Counted here are hundreds of thousands of distinct CDR3 sequences, around 24% occurring once; the ten biggest clones make up just over 8.5%. Findings and caveats of the study: More naive CD4+ cells and higher diversity were found in long-lived than in aged donors.

In addition, the sample was reused for a study of T cells of mothers and their children. According to that study: Donors comprised a few healthy Caucasian mothers plus their six children. Each mother gave over 8.5 million TCR beta CDR3 reads; each child, about 2.8 million. Regardless of relatedness, pairs show thymic selection shaping TCR recombination output in a similar manner.

This chain connects TRBV11-2 to TRBJ2-7; D not certain. The sample was blood. The sequence came from a boy aged 5-17 years in good health. CDR3 residues: CASSSVRGDYEQYF. In nucleotides, the CDR3 is TGTGCCAGCAGCTCCGTGAGAGGTGATTACGAGCAGTACTTC. Using reference TRBV11-2 and TRBJ2-7 for the parts outside the CDR3, the full variable domain is EAGVAQSPRYKIIEKRQSVAFWCNPISGHATLYWYQQILGQGPKLLIQFQNNGVVDDSQLPKDRFSAERLKGVDSTLKIQPAKLEDSAVYLCASSSVRGDYEQYFGPGTRLTVT.